This T cell receptor (beta chain) was recorded in a study of cytomegalovirus exposure and HLA in healthy donors (dated 2017 in TCRdb). Describing the broader study: According to an earlier analysis of 587 of the donors, 150 million to 200 million T cells yielded 117 million unique TCR beta sequences and about 280 Gb of sequence data. Of the approximately 400 genotyped donors, roughly 85% fell in the genetic ancestry cluster associated with self-reported Caucasian donors. The study profiled the T cell repertoires of 666 subjects by immunosequencing and related them to cytomegalovirus serostatus. All discovery cohort repertoires had been generated on a single sequencing platform. To predict cytomegalovirus infection status, the study brought together high-throughput TCR immunosequencing, statistical association of individual TCRs with disease status, and machine learning. Rather than drawing on any new phenotypic data, the later analysis identified candidate immune exposures from TCR beta sequences and the way those sequences occurred across donors. The number of donors typed differed by locus, with roughly 629-640 for A, B, C, DRB1 and DQB1, roughly 520 for DQA1, 600 to 610 for DPA1, and around 450 for DPB1. The aim of the study was to test whether cataloging public T cell receptors could identify signatures of past pathogen exposure. In an earlier analysis of 587 of the donors, high-throughput TCR beta sequencing was used to judge whether each TCR beta V gene segment behaved as functional or pseudogenic. In a later analysis, previously published TCR beta repertoires from 550 to 700 donors were re-analyzed and high-resolution HLA genotyping was added so that TCR occurrence patterns could be studied. Four or five DR-DQ haplotypes were handled as single units for association and clustering because linkage in the cohort was strong. Around 320 gigabases of sequencing data and around 87 million unique TCR sequences were included in an early release covering about 600 HLA-typed donors. Along with the approximately 650-subject first cohort, a separate validation cohort of over a hundred different subjects was used. HLA typing covered class I and class II loci at four-digit resolution. A later genetic analysis took genome-wide SNP genotypes for about 60% of the roughly 670 donors and used that subset as a discovery cohort. Among some 400 genotyped donors of the cohort, an average of approximately 250,000 unique TCR beta nucleotide sequences were sequenced per donor, around 20% of them non-productive. Donor age, sex, ethnicity and CMV serostatus were compiled alongside the repertoire data. Broad study findings and their caveats: A later analysis found that HLA-associated TCR beta chains were more clonally expanded and had lower generation probabilities than equally common non-associated chains. Only TCR beta chains were sequenced in this cohort, and the absence of alpha or paired-chain data limited detectable features. A cluster of highly shared sequence variants was judged likely to be a technical artifact of the sequencing pipeline. Immune exposure information for the cohort was limited to CMV serostatus. The authors suggested that the approach could potentially be generalized to other disease states and immunological phenotypes. In a later analysis, most CMV-associated TCR beta chains were found to appear HLA-restricted, with HLA associations seemingly driven largely by CMV exposure. The study gave a list of about 170 TCR beta chains associated with cytomegalovirus. Because HLA typing was missing for some donors at each locus, association tests included only the typed subset. V-gene and J-gene trimming of TCR beta chains was associated with a missense DCLRE1C variant in a later genetic analysis, and the association was replicated in an independent cohort. In a later analysis, about 16,000 TCR beta sequences were associated with specific HLA alleles at a false discovery rate of 0.05. In an earlier analysis of 587 of the donors, most TCR beta V segments appeared in productive rearrangements about 87% or about 30% of the time, broadly matching IMGT annotations. According to a later analysis, TCR association rates differed among HLA loci, with DRB1 alleles showing the most associated TCRs and HLA-C alleles showing the fewest. Cytomegalovirus status was reported to be diagnosed by the classifier with high specificity and sensitivity in both the original and validation cohorts. A further reported finding was that TCR beta sequences accurately predicted the HLA-A and HLA-B alleles for most subjects in the first cohort. Several of the top co-occurrence clusters appeared to be linked to parvovirus B19, influenza, CMV and Epstein-Barr virus, according to a later analysis. According to a later genetic analysis, donors in an Asian-associated ancestry cluster had fewer N-insertions in productive TCRs than the approximately 670-donor mean. In vitro tests confirmed that a few of the cytomegalovirus-associated TCR beta chains recognize cytomegalovirus antigens. Strong co-occurrence of HLA alleles, especially DR and DQ, made assigning TCR associations to individual alleles difficult. The earlier analysis of 587 of the donors excluded 15 to 20 rarely observed V segments, including chromosome 9 orphons, because counts were too low. Some IMGT-functional V segments, including TRBV6-2 and TRBV6-3, could not be distinguished by the 87-base-pair reads and were therefore excluded. Linkage disequilibrium might explain the correlated functional status among segregating V segments, but an unknown experimental factor could not be ruled out. Presence/absence analyses assumed roughly uniform sequencing depth across donors, an assumption that may not hold. Most TCR sequences were observed very rarely across donors, whereas some public TCRs were present in many individuals.

Library prep was done by the immunoSEQ multiplex PCR assay. The multiplex PCR relied on a mix of 60 forward primers for TCR Vbeta segments and 13 reverse primers for TCR Jbeta segments. The CDR3 region of rearranged TCR beta genes was amplified from genomic DNA by a multiplex PCR assay. The amplified TCR beta libraries were sequenced on the Illumina HiSeq System as 87-base-pair reads. The published analysis was carried out like this. A later analysis counted approximately 84 million unique TCR beta chains across the 666 repertoires, and approximately 11 million of these chains were shared by at least two donors. A nearest-neighbor algorithm error-corrected the raw reads and collapsed the reads into unique sequences, merging closely related sequences to remove PCR and sequencing errors. Alignment of CDR3 sequences to IMGT reference sequences was used to assign V, D and J gene segments. For a sequence to be retained, a match of at least six nucleotides was required to both a V gene segment and a J gene segment. Rearrangements were called productive when the CDR3 lacked stop codons and stayed in frame with V and J; all others were non-productive. Following IMGT convention, CDR3 was defined as the stretch from the second conserved V-encoded cysteine to the conserved J-encoded phenylalanine. In an earlier analysis of more than 550 of the donors, sequences lacking an unambiguous match to a single V gene segment were excluded. An earlier analysis of 587 of the donors called V segments functional above 56.7% productive rearrangements and segregating when the between-donor standard deviation exceeded 5%. A statistical classification framework was developed to diagnose cytomegalovirus status using the catalog of TCR beta chain sequences. A later analysis assigned V and J genes by comparing TCR nucleotide sequences with IMGT/GENE-DB human TR gene sequences. The TCRdist pipeline was used in a later analysis to assign CDR3 sequences and most-parsimonious VDJ recombination scenarios. A later analysis defined each TCR beta chain by its CDR3 amino acid sequence plus V-gene family, and excluded reads lacking a unique V-gene family. To address suspected cross-contamination and a sequencing artifact, a later analysis removed 550 to 750 highly shared, low-generation-probability nucleotide sequences. In a later analysis, a clonal expansion index was calculated for each public chain from normalized within-repertoire ranks of inferred template counts. In a later analysis, generation probabilities were computed with a VDJ recombination model fitted to out-of-frame rearrangements, and the resulting probabilities were checked against IGoR. Hypergeometric tests were used in a later analysis to score TCR-TCR, TCR-HLA and TCR-CMV co-occurrence, with a repertoire-size bias correction applied to the TCR pairs. False discovery rates were estimated in a later analysis by permuting HLA or CMV assignments 20 times. In a later analysis, co-occurring TCRs were grouped using DBSCAN, with TCRdist sequence similarity added in when clustering inside HLA-allele-positive subsets. For co-occurrence clustering, repertoires with fewer than 30,000 or more than 120,000 public chains were excluded, along with 5 or 6 repertoires with anomalous nucleotide sharing. TCRdb carries this immuneACCESS record with in-frame sequences only. Its versions omit some clonotypes, under half of them owing to an unresolved V gene in the studies checked, with the rest unexplained. The V and J calls and clone size were taken over from that table, and D and trimming were inferred from the DNA. The sample contains 120,000 or so clones, around 80% of them found a single time. The ten largest clones represent around 3.6% of the sample.

In total, approximately 610 healthy bone marrow donors made up the cohort. All cohort members were sampled while nominally healthy, although unrecorded immune exposures were likely present. The donor was CMV seronegative and was included in the group of about 350 seronegative cohort members. A peripheral blood sample was provided by each donor, and peripheral blood mononuclear cells were used for TCR beta sequencing. The Qiagen DNeasy Blood Extraction Kit was used to extract genomic DNA from the blood cell samples. Regarding this clone: Its antigen remains unidentified. Base qualities are not at hand, and no much larger clone is one base apart.

CDR1 and CDR2 were assigned from the germline V gene as SGDLS and YYNGEE. The cysteine opens and the phenylalanine closes a CDR3 of 14 amino acids. Only CDR3 DNA is held: 42 bases, read in frame from base 1. Trimming takes 4 bases off V and 0 bases off J; junction bases not matched to a gene: 1. Specimen: PBMCs. The chain was built from TRBV9 and TRBJ1-5; TRBD1 aligns with 7 central bases. This sequence was found in a man aged 30 to 39 in good health and CMV-seronegative. The DNA sequence follows: TGTGCCAGCAGCTCAGGGGGTAGCAATCAGCCCCAGCATTTT. It translates as CASSSGGSNQPQHF. The CDR3, completed at both ends by the reference TRBV9 and TRBJ1-5 genes, gives the full variable domain DSGVTQTPKHLITATGQRVTLRCSPRSGDLSVYWYQQSLDQGLQFLIQYYNGEERAKGNILERFSAQQFPDLHSELNLSSLELGDSALYFCASSSGGSNQPQHFGDGTRLSIL.